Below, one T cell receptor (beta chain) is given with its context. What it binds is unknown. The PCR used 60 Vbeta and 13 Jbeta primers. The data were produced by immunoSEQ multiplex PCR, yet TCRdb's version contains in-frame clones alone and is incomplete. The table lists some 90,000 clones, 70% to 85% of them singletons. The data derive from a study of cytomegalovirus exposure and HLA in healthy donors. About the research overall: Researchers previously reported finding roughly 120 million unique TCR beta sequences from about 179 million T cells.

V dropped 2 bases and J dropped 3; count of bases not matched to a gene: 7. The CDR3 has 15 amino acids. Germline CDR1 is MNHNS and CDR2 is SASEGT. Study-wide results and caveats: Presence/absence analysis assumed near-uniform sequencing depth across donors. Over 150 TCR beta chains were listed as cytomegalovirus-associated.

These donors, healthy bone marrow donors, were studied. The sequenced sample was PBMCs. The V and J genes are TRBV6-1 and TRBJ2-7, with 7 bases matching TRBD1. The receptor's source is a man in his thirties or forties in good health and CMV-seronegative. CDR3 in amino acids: CASSETGVGLYEQYF. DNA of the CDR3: TGTGCCAGCAGTGAAACAGGGGTGGGGCTCTACGAGCAGTACTTC.